This T cell receptor (beta chain) derives from a study of cytomegalovirus exposure and HLA in healthy donors. This PCR relied on a set of 60 Vbeta primers and 13 Jbeta primers. Libraries were prepared by immunoSEQ multiplex PCR; TCRdb keeps only in-frame clonotypes and omits some of them. Among about 36,000 clones listed, about 70% were seen once. V was pared by 2 bases and J by 0 bases, with 7 bases of the junction left unmatched. The germline gives CDR1 MGHDK, CDR2 SYGVNS. The CDR3 loop spans 17 amino acids. Findings of the study overall: Researchers had no immune exposure information except CMV serostatus available. Associated with cytomegalovirus, according to the listing, were 170 or so TCR beta chains. A later analysis found that most CMV-associated TCR beta chains appeared HLA-restricted.

To note about this clone: Its antigen is unknown.

Sequences were obtained from PBMCs. The chain is built from TRBV25-1 and TRBJ2-1, with 7 bases identical to TRBD2. The receptor comes from a man younger than 45 in good health and CMV-seronegative. The CDR3 bases are TGTGCCAGCAGTGAAAAGGCGGGAGAGAGCTCCTACAATGAGCAGTTCTTC. Translating gives CASSEKAGESSYNEQFF.